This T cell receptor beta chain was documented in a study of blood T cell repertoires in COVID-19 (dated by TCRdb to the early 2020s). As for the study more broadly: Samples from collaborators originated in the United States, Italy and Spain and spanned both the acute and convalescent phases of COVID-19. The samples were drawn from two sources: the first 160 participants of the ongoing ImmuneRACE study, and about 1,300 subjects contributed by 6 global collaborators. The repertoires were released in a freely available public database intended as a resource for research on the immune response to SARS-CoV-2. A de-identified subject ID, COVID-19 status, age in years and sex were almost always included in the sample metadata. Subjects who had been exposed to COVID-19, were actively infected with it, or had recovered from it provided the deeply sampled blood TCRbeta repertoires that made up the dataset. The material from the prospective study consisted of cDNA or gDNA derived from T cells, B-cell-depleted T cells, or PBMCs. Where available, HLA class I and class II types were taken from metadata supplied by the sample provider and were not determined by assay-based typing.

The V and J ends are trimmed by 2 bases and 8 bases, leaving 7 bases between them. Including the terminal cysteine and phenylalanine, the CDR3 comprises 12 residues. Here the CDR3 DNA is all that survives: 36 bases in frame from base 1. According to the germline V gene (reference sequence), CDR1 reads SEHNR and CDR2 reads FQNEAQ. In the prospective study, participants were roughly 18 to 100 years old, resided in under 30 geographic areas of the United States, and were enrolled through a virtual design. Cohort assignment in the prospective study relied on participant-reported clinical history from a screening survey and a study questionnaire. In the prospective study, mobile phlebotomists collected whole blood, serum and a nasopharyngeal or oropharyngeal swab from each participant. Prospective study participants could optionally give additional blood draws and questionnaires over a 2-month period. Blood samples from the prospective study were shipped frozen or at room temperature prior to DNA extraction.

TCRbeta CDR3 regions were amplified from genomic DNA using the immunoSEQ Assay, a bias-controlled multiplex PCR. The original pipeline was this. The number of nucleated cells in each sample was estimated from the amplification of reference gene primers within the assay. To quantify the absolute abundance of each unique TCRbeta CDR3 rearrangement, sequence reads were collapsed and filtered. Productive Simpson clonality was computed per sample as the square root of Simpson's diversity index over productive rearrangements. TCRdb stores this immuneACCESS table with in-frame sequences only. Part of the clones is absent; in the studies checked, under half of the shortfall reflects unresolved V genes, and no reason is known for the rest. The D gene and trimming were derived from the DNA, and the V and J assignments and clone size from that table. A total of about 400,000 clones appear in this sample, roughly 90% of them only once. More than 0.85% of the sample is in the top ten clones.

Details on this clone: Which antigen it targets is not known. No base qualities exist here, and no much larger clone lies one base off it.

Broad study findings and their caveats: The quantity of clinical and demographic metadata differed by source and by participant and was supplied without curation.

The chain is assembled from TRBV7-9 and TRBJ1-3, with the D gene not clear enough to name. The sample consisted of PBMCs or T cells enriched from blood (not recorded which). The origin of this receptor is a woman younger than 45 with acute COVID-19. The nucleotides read TGTGCCAGCAGCTTATTCGGGGACACCATATATTTT. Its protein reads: CASSLFGDTIYF. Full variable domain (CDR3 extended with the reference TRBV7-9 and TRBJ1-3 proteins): DTGVSQNPRHKITKRGQNVTFRCDPISEHNRLYWYRQTLGQGPEFLTYFQNEAQLEKSRLLSDRFSAERPKGSFSTLEIQRTEQGDSAMYLCASSLFGDTIYFGEGSWLTVV.